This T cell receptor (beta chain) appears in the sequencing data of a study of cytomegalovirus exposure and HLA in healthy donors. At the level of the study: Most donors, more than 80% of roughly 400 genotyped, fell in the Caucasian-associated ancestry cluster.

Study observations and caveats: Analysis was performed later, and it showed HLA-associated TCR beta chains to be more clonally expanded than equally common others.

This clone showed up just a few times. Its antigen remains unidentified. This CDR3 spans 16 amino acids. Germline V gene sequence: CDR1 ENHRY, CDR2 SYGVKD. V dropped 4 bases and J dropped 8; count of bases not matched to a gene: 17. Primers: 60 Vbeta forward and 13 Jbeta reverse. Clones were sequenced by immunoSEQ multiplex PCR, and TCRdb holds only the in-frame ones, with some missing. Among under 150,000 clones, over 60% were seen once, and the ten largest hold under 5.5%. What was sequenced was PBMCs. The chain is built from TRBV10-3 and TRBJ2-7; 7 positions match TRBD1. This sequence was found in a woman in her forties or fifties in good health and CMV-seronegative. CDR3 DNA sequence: TGTGCCATCAGTGCCTTTATGGGGACAGACCAGAGCCAGCAGTACTTC. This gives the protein CAISAFMGTDQSQQYF.